The clone carrying this TCR beta chain was seen at least ten times. The target antigen is unknown. TCRdb processed the RACE reads anew with MiXCR; each CDR3 protein has one entry. The table has approximately 100,000 distinct CDR3 sequences, 8% to 10% seen once; the top ten hold roughly 4%. From germline, CDR1 is MNHNS and CDR2 SASEGT. The CDR3 is 14 amino acids. The V end lost 9 bases, the J end lost 1 base, and 16 bases lay between the germline ends. Time point described: pre-sensitization, week 0. Treatment defined: therapeutic diphenylcyclopropenone sensitization with weekly scalp DPC. This sample is drawn from a study of human T cells and chemical hapten exposure. About the research overall: Sensitization employed 2% DPC on approximately 2 cm by approximately 2 cm of upper inner arm skin.

Broader study findings: Controls had significantly fewer large CDR3 similarity clusters than were formed by expanded TCRs.

The chain uses TRBV6-1 and TRBJ2-7; a weak D match, TRBD1 (6 bases). The receptor comes from a woman in her thirties or forties with alopecia areata. Some clones in this sample may be carry-over from other donors' samples. Specimen: whole blood, collected in connection with sensitization to the hapten diphenylcyclopropenone (DPC). This CDR3 is CASVETGLSYEQYF. The CDR3, as DNA: TGTGCCAGTGTAGAGACAGGCCTTTCCTACGAGCAGTACTTC.